This T cell receptor (beta chain) was captured in a study of spatial heterogeneity in lung cancer. Study-wide results and limits: The numbers of ubiquitous and regional expanded TCRs correlated with ubiquitous and regional nonsynonymous mutations, respectively. Higher tumor mutation counts went along with higher counts of expanded intratumoral alpha and beta TCRs.

MiXCR, applied by TCRdb to the 5' RACE reads, yields one record per CDR3 protein. This table has around 9,900 distinct CDR3 sequences, about 6.5% appearing once. By share of the sample, this clonotype is medium-sized. Its antigen is not known. The time point was: sample taken at primary tumor resection. Sequencing covered unsorted whole RNA taken from tumor, nontumor lung or frozen PBMC. The CDR3 sequence is 12 residues long. The germline V gene encodes CDR1 KGHDR and CDR2 SFDVKD. V lost 12 bases and J 5 bases, leaving 13 bases between the germline ends. The chain employs TRBV24-1 and TRBJ1-5; D perhaps matches TRBD1 (5 bases). This clonotype originated in a female donor with early-stage non-small cell lung cancer. Sequences were derived from lung tumor tissue, sampled at surgery. In nucleotides, the CDR3 is TGTGCCGCGAATCAGGGAGATCAGCCCCAGCATTTT. It translates to CAANQGDQPQHF.